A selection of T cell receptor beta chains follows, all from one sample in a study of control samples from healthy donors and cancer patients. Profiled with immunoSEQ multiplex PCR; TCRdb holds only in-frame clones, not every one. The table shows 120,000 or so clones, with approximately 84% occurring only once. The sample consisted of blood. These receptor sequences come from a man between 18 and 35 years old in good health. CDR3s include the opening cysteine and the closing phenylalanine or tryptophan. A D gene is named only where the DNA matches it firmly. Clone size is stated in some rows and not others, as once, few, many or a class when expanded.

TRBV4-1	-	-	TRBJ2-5	CASSHLGEAGKETQYF	TGCGCCAGCAGCCACCTGGGCGAGGCGGGAAAAGAGACCCAGTACTTC
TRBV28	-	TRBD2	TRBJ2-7	CASRSLAGSYEQYF	TGTGCCAGCAGGTCACTAGCGGGGTCCTACGAGCAGTACTTC
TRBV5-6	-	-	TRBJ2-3	CASSLTKVGDTQYF	TGTGCCAGCAGCTTGACAAAAGTTGGAGATACGCAGTATTTT
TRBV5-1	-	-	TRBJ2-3	CASSLEGYSISTDTQYF	TGCGCCAGCAGCTTGGAGGGCTACTCAATCAGCACAGATACGCAGTATTTT
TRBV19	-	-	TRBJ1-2	CASTSSATGSYGYTF	TGTGCCAGTACCTCCTCCGCCACAGGTTCCTATGGCTACACCTTC
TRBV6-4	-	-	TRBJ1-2	CASSEERATVGHGYTF	TGTGCCAGCAGTGAAGAACGAGCGACAGTAGGGCATGGCTACACCTTC
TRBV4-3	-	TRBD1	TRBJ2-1	CASSQGDRGQSYNEQFF	TGCGCCAGCAGCCAAGGGGACAGGGGCCAATCCTACAATGAGCAGTTCTTC
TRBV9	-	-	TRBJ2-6	CASSPRHHNPSGANVLTF	TGTGCCAGCAGCCCCCGACATCACAATCCCTCTGGGGCCAACGTCCTGACTTTC
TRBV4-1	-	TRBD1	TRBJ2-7	CASSQAPPGQGSRYEQYF	TGCGCCAGCAGCCAAGCCCCCCCTGGACAGGGCAGTAGATACGAGCAGTACTTC
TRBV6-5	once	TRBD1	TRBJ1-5	CASSPQGGGNQPQHF	TGTGCCAGCAGCCCCCAAGGGGGCGGCAATCAGCCCCAGCATTTT
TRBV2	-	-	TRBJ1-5	CASSEATGGYSNQPQHF	TGTGCCAGCAGTGAAGCGACTGGTGGTTATAGCAATCAGCCCCAGCATTTT
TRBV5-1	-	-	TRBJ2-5	CASSQGYEETQYF	TGCGCCAGCAGCCAGGGATACGAAGAGACCCAGTACTTC
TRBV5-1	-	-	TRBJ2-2	CASSSSSKNTGELFF	TGCGCCAGCAGCTCATCTAGCAAGAACACCGGGGAGCTGTTTTTT
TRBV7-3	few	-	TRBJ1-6	CASSLDYFPPLHF	TGTGCCAGCAGCTTAGATTATTTTCCACCCCTCCACTTT
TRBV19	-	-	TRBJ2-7	CASSIAGPYYEQYF	TGTGCCAGTAGTATTGCCGGGCCCTACTACGAGCAGTACTTC
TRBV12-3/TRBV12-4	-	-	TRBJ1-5	CASTEGRGQPQHF	TGTGCCAGCACTGAGGGGAGGGGTCAGCCCCAGCATTTT
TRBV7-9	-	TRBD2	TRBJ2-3	CASSFQLAGGLSTDTQYF	TGTGCCAGCAGCTTCCAACTAGCGGGCGGTTTAAGCACAGATACGCAGTATTTT
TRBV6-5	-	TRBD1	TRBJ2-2	CASSRDRNTGELFF	TGTGCCAGCAGCCGGGACAGGAACACCGGGGAGCTGTTTTTT
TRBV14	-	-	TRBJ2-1	CASSQGPYEFF	TGTGCCAGCAGCCAAGGACCTTATGAGTTCTTC
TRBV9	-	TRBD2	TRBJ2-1	CASSVTSGSHNEQFF	TGTGCCAGCAGCGTGACTAGCGGGAGCCACAATGAGCAGTTCTTC
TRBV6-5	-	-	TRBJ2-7	CASSYRENYEQYF	TGTGCCAGCAGTTACAGGGAGAACTACGAGCAGTACTTC
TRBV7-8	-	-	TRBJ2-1	CASSLGPGVFSYNEQFF	TGTGCCAGCAGCCTAGGGCCGGGGGTTTTCTCCTACAATGAGCAGTTCTTC
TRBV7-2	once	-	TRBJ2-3	CASSLAGQGPTDTQYF	TGTGCCAGCAGCTTAGCAGGCCAGGGCCCCACAGATACGCAGTATTTT
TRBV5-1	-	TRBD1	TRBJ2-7	CASSLKPGQGAGEQYF	TGCGCCAGCAGCTTGAAACCGGGACAGGGGGCGGGGGAGCAGTACTTC
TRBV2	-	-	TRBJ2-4	CASRGLTSGNIQYF	TGTGCCAGCAGGGGACTGACATCTGGAAACATTCAGTACTTC
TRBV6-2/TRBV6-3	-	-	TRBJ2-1	CASSSTLGGEQFF	TGTGCCAGCAGTTCCACCCTAGGGGGTGAGCAGTTCTTC
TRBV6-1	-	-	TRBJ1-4	CASSEGGASGSEKLFF	TGTGCCAGCAGTGAGGGTGGGGCTAGCGGGAGTGAAAAACTGTTTTTT
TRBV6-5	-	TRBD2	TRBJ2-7	CASSYFSGSGRNEQYF	TGTGCCAGCAGTTATTTTTCAGGGTCCGGGAGGAACGAGCAGTACTTC
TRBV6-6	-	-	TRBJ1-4	CASSREGKLFF	TGTGCCAGCAGCAGGGAGGGAAAACTGTTTTTT
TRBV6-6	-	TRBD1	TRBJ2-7	CASAPITGAGEQYF	TGTGCCAGCGCACCGATAACAGGGGCTGGCGAGCAGTACTTC
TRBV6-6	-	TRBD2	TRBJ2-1	CASSQSLGRGSYNEQFF	TGTGCCAGCAGTCAGTCCCTGGGGAGGGGCTCCTACAATGAGCAGTTCTTC
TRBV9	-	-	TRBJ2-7	CASSVDITYEQYF	TGTGCCAGCAGCGTCGACATTACCTACGAGCAGTACTTC
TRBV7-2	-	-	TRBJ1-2	CASSLGTGGYTF	TGTGCCAGCAGCTTAGGTACAGGCGGCTACACCTTC
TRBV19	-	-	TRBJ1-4	CASSLYTGKWARNEKLFF	TGTGCCAGTAGTCTTTATACGGGGAAATGGGCTCGCAATGAAAAACTGTTTTTT
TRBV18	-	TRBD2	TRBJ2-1	CAIAILAGGVNEQFF	TGTGCCATCGCGATACTAGCGGGAGGAGTGAATGAGCAGTTCTTC
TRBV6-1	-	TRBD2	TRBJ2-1	CASSEFELAGGNEQFF	TGTGCCAGCAGTGAATTTGAACTAGCGGGAGGGAATGAGCAGTTCTTC
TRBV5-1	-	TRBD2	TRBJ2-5	CASSLVGRSSGRAHQETQYF	TGCGCCAGCAGCTTGGTTGGTAGGTCTAGCGGGAGGGCCCACCAAGAGACCCAGTACTTC
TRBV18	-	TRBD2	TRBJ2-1	CASSPPAGGRNEQFF	TGTGCCAGCTCACCTCCGGCGGGAGGTAGGAATGAGCAGTTCTTC
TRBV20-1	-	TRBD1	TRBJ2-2	CSASLSRQGYTGELFF	TGCAGTGCTAGTCTATCCAGACAGGGATACACCGGGGAGCTGTTTTTT
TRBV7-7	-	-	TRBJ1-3	CASSLGPRGGSGNTIYF	TGTGCCAGCAGCTTAGGACCGAGAGGGGGCTCTGGAAACACCATATATTTT